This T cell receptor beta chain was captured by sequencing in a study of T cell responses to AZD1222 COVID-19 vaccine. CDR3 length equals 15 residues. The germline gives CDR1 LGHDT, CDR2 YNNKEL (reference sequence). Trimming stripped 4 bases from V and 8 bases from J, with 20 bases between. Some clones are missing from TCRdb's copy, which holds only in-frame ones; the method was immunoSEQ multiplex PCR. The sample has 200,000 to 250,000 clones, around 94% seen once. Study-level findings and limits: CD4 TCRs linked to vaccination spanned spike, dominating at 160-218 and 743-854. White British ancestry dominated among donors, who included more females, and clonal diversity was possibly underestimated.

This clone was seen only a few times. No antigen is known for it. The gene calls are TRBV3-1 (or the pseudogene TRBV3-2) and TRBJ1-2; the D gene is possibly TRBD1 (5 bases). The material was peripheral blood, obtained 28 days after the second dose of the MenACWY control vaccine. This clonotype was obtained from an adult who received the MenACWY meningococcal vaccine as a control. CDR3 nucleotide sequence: TGTGCCAGCAGCCGCCAGGGTTACAGGACGACAGGCTACACCTTC. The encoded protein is CASSRQGYRTTGYTF.